This TCR beta chain was documented in a study of human T cells and chemical hapten exposure. Study-level information: Skin of the upper inner arm, roughly 2 cm by roughly 2 cm, received 2% DPC for sensitization.

Time point described: patch test 2, 6 weeks after DPC sensitization. As for treatment: therapeutic diphenylcyclopropenone sensitization with weekly scalp DPC. The template was total RNA from unfractionated whole blood. Germline V CDR1 and CDR2: SQVTM, ANQGSEA. The CDR3 is made up of 12 amino acids. The V and J ends lost 6 bases and 0 bases respectively, with 8 bases between them. Comments on this clonotype: The antigen is undetermined.

Via MiXCR, TCRdb re-called the RACE reads, giving one row per CDR3 protein. The data hold about 54,000 distinct CDR3 sequences, with around 9.5% observed a single time. Study observations and caveats: Once DPC sensitization occurred, TCRs above 1 in 1000 frequency showed no change.

The source of this sequence is a woman aged 50 to 65 with alopecia areata. Some clones in this sample may be carry-over from other donors' samples. The specimen comprised whole blood, sampled in connection with sensitization to the hapten diphenylcyclopropenone (DPC). This sequence joins TRBV29-1 and TRBJ1-1, with D hard to call. The CDR3, as DNA: TGCAGCGTGGAATCGTTGAACACTGAAGCTTTCTTT. Protein product: CSVESLNTEAFF.